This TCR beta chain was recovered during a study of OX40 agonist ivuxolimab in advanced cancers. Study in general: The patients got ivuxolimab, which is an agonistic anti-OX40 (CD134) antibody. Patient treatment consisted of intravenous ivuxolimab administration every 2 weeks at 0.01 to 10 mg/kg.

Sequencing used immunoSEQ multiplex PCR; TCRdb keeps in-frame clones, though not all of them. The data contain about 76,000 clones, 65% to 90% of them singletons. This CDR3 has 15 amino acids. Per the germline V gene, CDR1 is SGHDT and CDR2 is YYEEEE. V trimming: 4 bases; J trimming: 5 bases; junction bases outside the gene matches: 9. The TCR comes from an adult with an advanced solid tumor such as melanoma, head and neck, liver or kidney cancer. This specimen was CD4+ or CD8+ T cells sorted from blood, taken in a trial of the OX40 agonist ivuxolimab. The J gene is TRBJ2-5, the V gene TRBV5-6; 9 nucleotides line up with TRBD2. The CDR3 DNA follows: TGTGCCAGCAGCAACCGAGGTAGCGGGGGTGAGACCCAGTACTTC. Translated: CASSNRGSGGETQYF.